This is a list of T cell receptor beta chains from one sample in a study of blood T cell repertoires in COVID-19. Repertoires were generated with immunoSEQ multiplex PCR, while TCRdb's copy carries only in-frame clones and drops some. In the table there are 160,000 or so clones, over 70% of which are singletons. Specimen: PBMCs or T cells enriched from blood (not recorded which). The receptors were sampled from a woman aged 40 to 50 with acute COVID-19. The CDR3 runs from the conserved cysteine through the conserved F or W. D genes are given only for firm matches. Not every row has a clone size; where given, it reads once, few, many or a size class.

clone_size	j_call	v_call	d_call	cdr3_nt	cdr3_aa
-	TRBJ1-3	TRBV15	-	TGTGCCACCAGCGAGAACTCTGGAAACACCATATATTTT	CATSENSGNTIYF
few	TRBJ1-2	TRBV6-5	TRBD1	TGTGCCAGCAGTTCGGGACAGACTAACTATGGCTACACCTTC	CASSSGQTNYGYTF
-	TRBJ2-2	TRBV7-3	-	TGTGCCAGCAGCAAGCTAAGCGGGCACACCGGGGAGCTGTTTTTT	CASSKLSGHTGELFF
-	TRBJ1-2	TRBV28	-	TGTGCCAGCAGTCCCTCGACAGGTTATGGCTACACCTTC	CASSPSTGYGYTF
-	TRBJ1-1	TRBV25-1	TRBD1	TGTGCCAGCAGTCCTCGGGACAGGGGAACTGAAGCTTTCTTT	CASSPRDRGTEAFF
-	TRBJ1-2	TRBV7-8	TRBD1	TGTGCCAGCAGCACTCGAAAACAGGGGCTTGGCTACACCTTC	CASSTRKQGLGYTF
-	TRBJ1-1	TRBV11-2	-	TGTGCCAGCAGCTTAGAAGGAGGGCTGAACACTGAAGCTTTCTTT	CASSLEGGLNTEAFF
-	TRBJ2-2	TRBV7-6	-	TGTGCCAGCAGCTTAGGAGGCCCCACCGGGGAGCTGTTTTTT	CASSLGGPTGELFF
-	TRBJ2-1	TRBV19	TRBD2	TGTGCCAGTAGTCTGCGGACTAGCGGACACAATGAGCAGTTCTTC	CASSLRTSGHNEQFF
-	TRBJ1-2	TRBV11-2	TRBD1	TGTGCCAGCAGCCCCGGGACAGTTCCGTATGGCTACACCTTC	CASSPGTVPYGYTF
few	TRBJ1-5	TRBV7-9	-	TGTGCCAGCAGCTTAAGCGGGGGTGGCGCCGGTCAGCCCCAGCATTTT	CASSLSGGGAGQPQHF
-	TRBJ2-5	TRBV2	TRBD2	TGTGCCAGCAGTGAAGAGACTAGCGGGTTCGATGAGACCCAGTACTTC	CASSEETSGFDETQYF
-	TRBJ2-3	TRBV7-9	-	TGTGCCAGCAGTCTCAGGGATGTGCTAGATACGCAGTATTTT	CASSLRDVLDTQYF
few	TRBJ2-1	TRBV7-9	TRBD2	TGTGCCAGCAGCTTGGGACCTTCCGGGACTAGGCATGAGCAGTTCTTC	CASSLGPSGTRHEQFF
-	TRBJ2-1	TRBV28	-	TGTGCCAGCTCGACCGGGACAAGCTACAATGAGCAGTTCTTC	CASSTGTSYNEQFF
-	TRBJ2-7	TRBV18	TRBD2	TGTGCCAGCTCTCCACTAGCGGGAGACGCGTACGAGCAGTACTTC	CASSPLAGDAYEQYF
-	TRBJ1-2	TRBV12-5	-	TGTGCTAGTGGTTTGGCTCCCGGATGGGCCTATGGCTACACCTTC	CASGLAPGWAYGYTF
-	TRBJ2-3	TRBV29-1	-	TGCAGCGTTGTTAGAGCGGAGGTTACAGATACGCAGTATTTT	CSVVRAEVTDTQYF
-	TRBJ2-1	TRBV19	TRBD2	TGTGCCAGTAGTATATTGGCTAGCGGGTATTCCTACAATGAGCAGTTCTTC	CASSILASGYSYNEQFF
-	TRBJ2-1	TRBV9	TRBD2	TGTGCCAGCAGCTCCGGGGGGAATGAGCAGTTCTTC	CASSSGGNEQFF
-	TRBJ2-1	TRBV6-2/TRBV6-3	-	TGTGCCAGCAGTACCGCGCGTAGAGCGGGTGACAATGAGCAGTTCTTC	CASSTARRAGDNEQFF
-	TRBJ1-2	TRBV6-1	-	TGTGCCAGCAGTGAAAACAGCAACTATGGCTACACCTTC	CASSENSNYGYTF
once	TRBJ1-1	TRBV5-1	TRBD1	TGCGCCAGCGCCGGGACGGGACAGGGGAACACTGAAGCTTTCTTT	CASAGTGQGNTEAFF
-	TRBJ2-6	TRBV2	-	TGTGCCAGCCAGGGGGGTGCTGGGGCCAACGTCCTGACTTTC	CASQGGAGANVLTF
once	TRBJ2-5	TRBV18	TRBD2	TGTGCCAGCTCAGCGGACCGGGGAGGGGAGACCCAGTACTTC	CASSADRGGETQYF
-	TRBJ1-1	TRBV9	-	TGTGCCAGCAGCGTCGCGGGAGTGAGGACTGAAGCTTTCTTT	CASSVAGVRTEAFF